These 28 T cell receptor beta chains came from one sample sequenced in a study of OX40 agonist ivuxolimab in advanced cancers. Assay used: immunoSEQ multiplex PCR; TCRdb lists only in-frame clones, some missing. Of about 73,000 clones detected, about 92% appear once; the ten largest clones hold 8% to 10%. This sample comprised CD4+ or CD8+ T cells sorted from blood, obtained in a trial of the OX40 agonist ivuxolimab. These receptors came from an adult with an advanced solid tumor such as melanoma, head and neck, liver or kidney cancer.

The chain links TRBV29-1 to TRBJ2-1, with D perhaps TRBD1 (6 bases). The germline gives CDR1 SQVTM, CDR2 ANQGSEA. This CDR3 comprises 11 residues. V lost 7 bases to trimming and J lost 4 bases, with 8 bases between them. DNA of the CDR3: TGCAGCGGAGACAGGTACAATGAGCAGTTCTTC. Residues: CSGDRYNEQFF.

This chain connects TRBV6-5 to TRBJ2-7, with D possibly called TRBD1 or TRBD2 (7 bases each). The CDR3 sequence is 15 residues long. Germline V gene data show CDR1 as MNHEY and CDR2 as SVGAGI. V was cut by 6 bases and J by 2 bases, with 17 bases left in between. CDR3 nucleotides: TGTGCCAGCAGACCCACAGGGGAGGGCACCTACGAGCAGTACTTC. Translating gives CASRPTGEGTYEQYF.

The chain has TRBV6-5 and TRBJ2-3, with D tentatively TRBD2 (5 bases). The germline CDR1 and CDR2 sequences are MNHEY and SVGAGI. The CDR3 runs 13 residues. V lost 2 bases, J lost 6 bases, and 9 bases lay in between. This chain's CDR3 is CASSYPGIDTQYF. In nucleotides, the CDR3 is TGTGCCAGCAGTTACCCGGGGATTGATACGCAGTATTTT.

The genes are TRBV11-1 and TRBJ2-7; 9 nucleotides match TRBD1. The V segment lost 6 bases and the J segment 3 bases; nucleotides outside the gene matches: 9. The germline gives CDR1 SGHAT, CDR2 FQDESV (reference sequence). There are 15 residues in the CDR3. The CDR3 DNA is TGTGCCAGCAGTTCACCGGGACAGGGAGTCTACGAGCAGTACTTC. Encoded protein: CASSSPGQGVYEQYF.

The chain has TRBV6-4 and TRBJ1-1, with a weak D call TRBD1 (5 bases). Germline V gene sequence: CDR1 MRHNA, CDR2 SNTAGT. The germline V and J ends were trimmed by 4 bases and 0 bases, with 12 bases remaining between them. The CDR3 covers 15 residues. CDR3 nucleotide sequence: TGTGCCAGCAGTGCCTCAAGGGGATTGAACACTGAAGCTTTCTTT. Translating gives CASSASRGLNTEAFF.

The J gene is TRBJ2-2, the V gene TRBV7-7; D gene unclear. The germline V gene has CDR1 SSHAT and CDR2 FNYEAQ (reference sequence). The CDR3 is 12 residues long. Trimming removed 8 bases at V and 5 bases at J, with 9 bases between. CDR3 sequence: CASGGRTGELFF. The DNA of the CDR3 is TGTGCCAGCGGCGGCAGGACCGGGGAGCTGTTTTTT.

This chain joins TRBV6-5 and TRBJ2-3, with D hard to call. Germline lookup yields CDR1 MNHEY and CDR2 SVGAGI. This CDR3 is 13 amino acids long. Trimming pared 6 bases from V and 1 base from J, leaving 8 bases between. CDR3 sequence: CASSYGRTDTQYF. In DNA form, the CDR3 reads TGTGCCAGCAGCTACGGCCGCACAGATACGCAGTATTTT.

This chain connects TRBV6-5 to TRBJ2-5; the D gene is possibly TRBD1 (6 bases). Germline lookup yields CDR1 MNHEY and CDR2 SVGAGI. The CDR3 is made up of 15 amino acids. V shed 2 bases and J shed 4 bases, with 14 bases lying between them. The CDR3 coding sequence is TGTGCCAGCAGTTACCTTAGGGGGTCGGGAGAGACCCAGTACTTC. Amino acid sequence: CASSYLRGSGETQYF.

For the CDR3, the DNA is TGTGCCAGCAGTCCACCTAGCGGCAGCTCCTACAATGAGCAGTTCTTC. Amino acid sequence: CASSPPSGSSYNEQFF. This sequence joins TRBV6-6 and TRBJ2-1, with 7 bases aligning to TRBD2. The germline V gene has CDR1 MNHNY and CDR2 SVGAGI (reference sequence). V lost 5 bases and J lost 0; bases outside the gene matches: 7. The CDR3 sequence is 16 residues long.

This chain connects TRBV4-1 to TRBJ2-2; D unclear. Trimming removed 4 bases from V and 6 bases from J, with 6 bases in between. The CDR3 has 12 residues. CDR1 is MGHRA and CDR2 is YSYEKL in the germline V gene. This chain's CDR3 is CASSLNPGELFF. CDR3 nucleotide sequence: TGCGCCAGCAGCCTCAATCCCGGGGAGCTGTTTTTT.

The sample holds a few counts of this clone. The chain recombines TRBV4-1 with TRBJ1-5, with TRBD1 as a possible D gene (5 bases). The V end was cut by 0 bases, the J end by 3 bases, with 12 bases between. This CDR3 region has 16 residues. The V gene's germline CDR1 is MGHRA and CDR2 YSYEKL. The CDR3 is CASSQERLGLNQPQHF. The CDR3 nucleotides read TGCGCCAGCAGCCAAGAAAGGCTGGGGCTCAATCAGCCCCAGCATTTT.

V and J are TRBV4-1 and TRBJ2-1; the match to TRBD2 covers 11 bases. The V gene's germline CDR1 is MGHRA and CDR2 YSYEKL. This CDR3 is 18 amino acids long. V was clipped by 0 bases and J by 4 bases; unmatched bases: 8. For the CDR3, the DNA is TGCGCCAGCAGCCAAGAAGGTACCCTAGCGGGGGGATACAATGAGCAGTTCTTC. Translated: CASSQEGTLAGGYNEQFF.

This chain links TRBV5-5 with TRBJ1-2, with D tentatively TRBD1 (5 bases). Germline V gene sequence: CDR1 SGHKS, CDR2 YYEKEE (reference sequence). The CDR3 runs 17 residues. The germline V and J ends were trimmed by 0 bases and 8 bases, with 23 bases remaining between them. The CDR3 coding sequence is TGTGCCAGCAGCTTGGAGGGGATGGCAGCCATCGCGGGAGGCTACACCTTC. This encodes CASSLEGMAAIAGGYTF.

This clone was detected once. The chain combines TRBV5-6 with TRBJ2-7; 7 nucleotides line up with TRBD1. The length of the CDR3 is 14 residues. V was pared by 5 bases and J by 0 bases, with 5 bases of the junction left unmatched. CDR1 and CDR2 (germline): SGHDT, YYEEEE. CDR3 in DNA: TGTGCCAGCAGTCCCGGGACAGCCTCCTACGAGCAGTACTTC. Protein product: CASSPGTASYEQYF.

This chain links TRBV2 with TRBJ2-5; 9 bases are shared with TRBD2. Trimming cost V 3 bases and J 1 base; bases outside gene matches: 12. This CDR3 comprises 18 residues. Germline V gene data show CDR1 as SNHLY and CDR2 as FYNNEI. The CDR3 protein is CASSEWRASGASQETQYF. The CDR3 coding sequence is TGTGCCAGCAGTGAGTGGCGGGCTAGCGGGGCCTCCCAAGAGACCCAGTACTTC. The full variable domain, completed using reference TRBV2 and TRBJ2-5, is EPEVTQTPSHQVTQMGQEVILRCVPISNHLYFYWYRQILGQKVEFLVSFYNNEISEKSEIFDDQFSVERPDGSNFTLKIRSTKLEDSAMYFCASSEWRASGASQETQYFGPGTRLLVL.

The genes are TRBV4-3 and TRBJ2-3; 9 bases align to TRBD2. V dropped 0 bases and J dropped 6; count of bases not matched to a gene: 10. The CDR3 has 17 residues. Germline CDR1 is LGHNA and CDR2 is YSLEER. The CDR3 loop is CASSQDPGGGGGDTQYF. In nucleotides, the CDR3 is TGCGCCAGCAGCCAAGATCCGGGCGGGGGGGGCGGTGATACGCAGTATTTT.

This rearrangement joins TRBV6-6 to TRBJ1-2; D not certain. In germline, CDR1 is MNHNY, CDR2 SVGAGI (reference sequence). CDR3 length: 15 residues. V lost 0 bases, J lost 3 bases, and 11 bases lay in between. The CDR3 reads CASSYSPDVYYGYTF. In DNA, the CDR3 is TGTGCCAGCAGTTACTCCCCGGACGTCTACTATGGCTACACCTTC.

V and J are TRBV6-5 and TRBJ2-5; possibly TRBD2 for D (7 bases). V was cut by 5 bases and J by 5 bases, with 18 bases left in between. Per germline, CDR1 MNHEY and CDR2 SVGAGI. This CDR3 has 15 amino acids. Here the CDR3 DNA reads TGTGCCAGCAGTGTCCTGACGGGGGGCCTGGAGACCCAGTACTTC. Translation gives CASSVLTGGLETQYF.

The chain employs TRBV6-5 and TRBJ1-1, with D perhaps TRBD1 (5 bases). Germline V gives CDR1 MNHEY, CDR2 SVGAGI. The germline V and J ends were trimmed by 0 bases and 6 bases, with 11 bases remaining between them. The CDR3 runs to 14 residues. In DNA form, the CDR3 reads TGTGCCAGCAGTTACTCGGAAGGGGTAGCTGAAGCTTTCTTT. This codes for CASSYSEGVAEAFF.

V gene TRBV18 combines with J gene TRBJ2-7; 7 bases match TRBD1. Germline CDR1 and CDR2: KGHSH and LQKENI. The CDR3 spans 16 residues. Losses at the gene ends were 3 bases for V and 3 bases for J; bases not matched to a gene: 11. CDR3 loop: CASSPTPGGVLYEQYF. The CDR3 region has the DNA TGTGCCAGCTCACCGACCCCAGGGGGAGTTCTCTACGAGCAGTACTTC.

CDR3 loop: CASSRGQSNQPQHF. The CDR3 DNA is TGTGCCAGCAGCCGTGGGCAGAGCAATCAGCCCCAGCATTTT. This sequence joins TRBV13 and TRBJ1-5; the D is unclear. Germline lookup yields CDR1 PRHDT and CDR2 FYEKMQ (reference sequence). The length of the CDR3 is 14 residues. V gave up 5 bases and J gave up 1 base, with 9 bases separating them.

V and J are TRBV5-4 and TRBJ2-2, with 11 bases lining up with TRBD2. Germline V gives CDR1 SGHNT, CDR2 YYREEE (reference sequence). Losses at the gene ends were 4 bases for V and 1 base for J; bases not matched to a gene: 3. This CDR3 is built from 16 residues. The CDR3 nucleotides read TGTGCCAGCAGCCTACTAGCGGGGGTGAACACCGGGGAGCTGTTTTTT. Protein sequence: CASSLLAGVNTGELFF.

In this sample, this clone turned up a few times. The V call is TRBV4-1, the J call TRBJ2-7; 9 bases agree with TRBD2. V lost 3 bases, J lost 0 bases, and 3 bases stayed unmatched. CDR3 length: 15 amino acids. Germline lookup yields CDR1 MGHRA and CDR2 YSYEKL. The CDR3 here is CASSQSGGPSYEQYF. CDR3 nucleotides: TGCGCCAGCAGCCAGAGCGGGGGGCCCTCCTACGAGCAGTACTTC.

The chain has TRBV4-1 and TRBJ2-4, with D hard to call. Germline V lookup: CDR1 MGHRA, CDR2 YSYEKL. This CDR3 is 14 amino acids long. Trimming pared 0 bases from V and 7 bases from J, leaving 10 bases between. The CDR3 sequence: CASSQDRVGNIQYF. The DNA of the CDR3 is TGCGCCAGCAGCCAAGATCGGGTCGGGAACATTCAGTACTTC.

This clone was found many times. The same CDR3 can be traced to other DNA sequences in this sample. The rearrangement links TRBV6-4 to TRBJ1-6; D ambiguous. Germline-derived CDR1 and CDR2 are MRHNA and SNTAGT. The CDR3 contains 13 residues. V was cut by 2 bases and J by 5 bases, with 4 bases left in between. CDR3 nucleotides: TGTGCCAGCAGTGACAGGGATAATTCACCCCTCCACTTT. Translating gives CASSDRDNSPLHF.

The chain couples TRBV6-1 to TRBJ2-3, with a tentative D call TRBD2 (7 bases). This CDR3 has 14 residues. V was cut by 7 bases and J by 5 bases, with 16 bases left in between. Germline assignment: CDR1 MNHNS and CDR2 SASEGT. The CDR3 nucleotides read TGTGCCAGCACTCTAGGGGGGGAGATAGATACGCAGTATTTT. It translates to CASTLGGEIDTQYF.

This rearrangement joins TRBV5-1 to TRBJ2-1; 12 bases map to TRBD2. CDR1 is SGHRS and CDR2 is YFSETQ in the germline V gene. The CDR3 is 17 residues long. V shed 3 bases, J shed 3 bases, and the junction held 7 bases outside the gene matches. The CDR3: CASSSLTSGGYYNEQFF. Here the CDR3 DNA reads TGCGCCAGCAGCTCTCTGACTAGCGGGGGCTACTACAATGAGCAGTTCTTC.

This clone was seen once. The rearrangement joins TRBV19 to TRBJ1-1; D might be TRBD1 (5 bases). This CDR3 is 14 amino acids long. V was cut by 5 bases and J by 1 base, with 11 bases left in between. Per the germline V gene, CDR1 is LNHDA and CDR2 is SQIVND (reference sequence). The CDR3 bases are TGTGCCAGTAGTTACAGGAGCTCGAACACTGAAGCTTTCTTT. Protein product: CASSYRSSNTEAFF. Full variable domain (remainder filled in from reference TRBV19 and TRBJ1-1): DGGITQSPKYLFRKEGQNVTLSCEQNLNHDAMYWYRQDPGQGLRLIYYSQIVNDFQKGDIAEGYSVSREKKESFPLTVTSAQKNPTAFYLCASSYRSSNTEAFFGQGTRLTVV.